This T cell receptor (beta chain) derives from a study of blood T cell repertoires in COVID-19. The protocol was immunoSEQ multiplex PCR, while the TCRdb copy is restricted to in-frame clones and leaves out a portion. Of roughly 130,000 clones listed, under 85% are singletons. Material: peripheral blood. The receptor's source is a man between 40 and 49 years old with active or convalescent COVID-19.

The CDR3 DNA reads as TGCGCCAGCAGCCAGGACAGGACAGGTTCCGGCTACACCTTC. The encoded protein is CASSQDRTGSGYTF. The V gene is TRBV4-3, the J gene TRBJ1-2, with TRBD1 matching over 7 bases. There are 14 residues in the CDR3. Germline CDR1 LGHNA, CDR2 YSLEER. Trimming took 3 bases from V and 8 from J; bases not matched to a gene: 9.